This TCR beta chain was sequenced during a study of blood T cell repertoires in COVID-19. Germline loops: CDR1 SGDLS, CDR2 YYNGEE. This CDR3 spans 13 amino acids. V shed 4 bases, J shed 0 bases, and the junction held 0 bases outside the gene matches. The data were produced by immunoSEQ multiplex PCR, yet TCRdb's version contains in-frame clones alone and is incomplete. In the table there are more than 350,000 clones, around 87% of which are singletons. The clonotype comes from a man in his late teens or twenties who had recovered from COVID-19. Sample: PBMCs or T cells enriched from blood (not recorded which). The chain carries TRBV9 and TRBJ1-2, with 7 bases identical to TRBD1. CDR3 sequence (DNA): TGTGCCAGCAGCACAGGGGCTAACTATGGCTACACCTTC. Encoded protein: CASSTGANYGYTF.